Following are 8 T cell receptor beta chains from one sample sequenced in a study of cytomegalovirus exposure and HLA in healthy donors. Primers for the PCR totalled 60 Vbeta and 13 Jbeta. TCRdb's copy holds only in-frame clones and misses some; the assay was immunoSEQ multiplex PCR. This table holds some 110,000 clones, around 77% found once. The sample taken for sequencing was PBMCs. The receptors stem from a man aged 50-59 years in good health and CMV-seropositive.

This chain joins TRBV5-4 and TRBJ2-3; the match to TRBD1 covers 9 bases. The germline V gene encodes CDR1 SGHNT and CDR2 YYREEE (reference sequence). The CDR3 covers 14 residues. J gave up 5 bases and V 4 bases, and 5 bases lay outside the gene matches. Here the CDR3 DNA reads TGTGCCAGCAGCAGGACAGGGGCCCGAGATACGCAGTATTTT. This codes for CASSRTGARDTQYF.

This clone was counted many times. The chain joins TRBV19 to TRBJ1-5; tentative D call: TRBD1 (6 bases). The CDR3 runs 13 residues. From germline, CDR1 is LNHDA and CDR2 SQIVND (reference sequence). V was trimmed by 3 bases and J by 8 bases, leaving 11 bases between them. The CDR3 is CASSIMKGEPQHF. The CDR3 nucleotides are TGTGCCAGTAGTATTATGAAGGGGGAGCCCCAGCATTTT.

V and J are TRBV11-3 and TRBJ1-3, with D perhaps matching TRBD1 (5 bases). The CDR3 loop spans 16 amino acids. Germline CDR1 reads SGHNT; CDR2 reads YENEEA. Between the trimmed V and J ends, which lost 2 bases and 2 bases, there was a span of 13 bases. CDR3 nucleotides: TGTGCCAGCAGCTTACCCGCTGAAGGGGCTGGAAACACCATATATTTT. It is translated as CASSLPAEGAGNTIYF.

This clone has only one observation. The CDR3 loop is CASSLKTRVATEAFF. CDR3 nucleotide sequence: TGTGCCAGCAGCTTGAAGACCAGGGTTGCCACTGAAGCTTTCTTT. The chain carries TRBV5-4 and TRBJ1-1; perhaps TRBD1 as D (5 bases). Trimming removed 1 base from V and 4 bases from J, with 14 bases in between. The CDR3 has 15 amino acids. CDR1 and CDR2 from the germline V gene are SGHNT and YYREEE (reference sequence).

V is TRBV19 and J is TRBJ2-7, with D perhaps matching TRBD2 (6 bases). The CDR3 is 16 residues long. The germline V gene encodes CDR1 LNHDA and CDR2 SQIVND (reference sequence). Deletions cut 5 bases from V and 2 bases from J, with 19 bases between. The CDR3 here is CASSVLRGRSPYEQYF. The CDR3 coding sequence is TGTGCCAGTAGTGTTCTGCGGGGACGGTCGCCCTACGAGCAGTACTTC. Looking up the rest from reference TRBV19 and TRBJ2-7 gives the full variable domain: DGGITQSPKYLFRKEGQNVTLSCEQNLNHDAMYWYRQDPGQGLRLIYYSQIVNDFQKGDIAEGYSVSREKKESFPLTVTSAQKNPTAFYLCASSVLRGRSPYEQYFGPGTRLTVT.

This chain links TRBV9 with TRBJ2-1; 8 bases line up with TRBD1. Losses at the gene ends were 3 bases for V and 0 bases for J; bases not matched to a gene: 2. The CDR3 covers 15 residues. Per the germline V gene, CDR1 is SGDLS and CDR2 is YYNGEE. CDR3 sequence (DNA): TGTGCCAGCAGCGGGGGGACAGGCTCCTACAATGAGCAGTTCTTC. This encodes CASSGGTGSYNEQFF. The whole variable domain, remainder taken from reference TRBV9 and TRBJ2-1, is DSGVTQTPKHLITATGQRVTLRCSPRSGDLSVYWYQQSLDQGLQFLIQYYNGEERAKGNILERFSAQQFPDLHSELNLSSLELGDSALYFCASSGGTGSYNEQFFGPGTRLTVL.

The V and J genes are TRBV6-5 and TRBJ2-7, with D possibly matching TRBD2 (5 bases). The CDR3 covers 14 residues. The germline V and J ends were trimmed by 4 bases and 6 bases, with 16 bases remaining between them. CDR1 MNHEY and CDR2 SVGAGI come from the germline V gene. The CDR3, as DNA: TGTGCCAGCAGTTCGCCTACCGGAGGTTTCGAGCAGTACTTC. It translates to CASSSPTGGFEQYF.

This chain connects TRBV5-3 to TRBJ2-3; D uncertain. TRBV5-3 is known as an ORF, though its function is uncertain. Trimming took 1 base from V and 15 from J, leaving 9 bases between them. This CDR3 region has 10 residues. CDR3 protein: CARSLLFSYF. DNA of the CDR3: TGTGCCAGAAGCTTGTTATTCTCTTATTTT.